This T cell receptor (beta chain) was observed in a study of blood T cell repertoires in COVID-19. This CDR3 contains 15 residues. The V end lost 2 bases, the J end lost 1 base, and 12 bases lay between the germline ends. Germline loops: CDR1 GTSNPN, CDR2 SVGIG (reference sequence). TCRdb keeps only in-frame clones here, not all; method: immunoSEQ multiplex PCR. The data hold roughly 40,000 clones, with 70% to 90% observed a single time. Sequencing was performed on peripheral blood. The receptor was derived from a human donor in a cohort sampled during active COVID-19. The rearrangement links TRBV30 to TRBJ1-5; D may be TRBD1 (5 bases). The CDR3, as DNA: TGTGCCTGGAGTTTCCAGGGCCGGAGCAATCAGCCCCAGCATTTT. Protein sequence: CAWSFQGRSNQPQHF.